This is a list of T cell receptor beta chains from one sample in a study of shared clonotypes between healthy human individuals. Only in-frame clones appear in the TCRdb table, and some are missing; sequencing was by immunoSEQ multiplex PCR. Of about 340,000 clones in the sample, about 73% are singletons; the top ten hold 10%. The specimen sequenced was memory CD4+ T cells sorted from blood. These receptors were taken from a man younger than 40 in good health. Each CDR3 is given with its conserved first and last residue. A D gene is named only where the DNA matches it firmly.

v_call	d_call	cdr3_aa
TRBV18	TRBD1	CASSPGTGQAYEQYF
TRBV14	TRBD1	CASSNRGETQYF
TRBV7-9	TRBD2	CASSLGGADNEQFF
TRBV14	TRBD2	CASSHLAGMNEQFF
TRBV5-1	-	CASSLLEGNEQFF
TRBV5-1	-	CASSLAVSSYNEQFF
TRBV10-2	-	CASSESGGGVAKNIQYF
TRBV15	-	CATSRDRGQVQREQFF
TRBV4-1	TRBD1	CASSRPGTGGGYTF
TRBV4-1	-	CASSRLVTGWGNEQFF
TRBV4-2	TRBD2	CASSPLYGRAYEQYF
TRBV5-1	-	CASSLAGVNTGELFF
TRBV2	-	CASSEPQGLDYGYTF
TRBV19	-	CASSIKAQGWRNEQFF
TRBV2	-	CASSEQGPYNEQFF
TRBV6-6	TRBD2	CASELGGRSANEQFF
TRBV4-1	-	CASSQDTGIWGETQYF
TRBV6-1	-	CASQGSGNTIYF
TRBV2	-	CASSARNRVGANVLTF
TRBV27	TRBD1	CASSPPTGPKTQYF
TRBV2	TRBD1	CASSHQTGGFGVLPQYF
TRBV7-6	TRBD2	CASSLGAGGITDTQYF
TRBV14	-	CASSPATDTQYF
TRBV19	-	CASSIVSSNQPQHF
TRBV7-8	-	CASSLQGSNQPQHF
TRBV10-3	-	CAIRPRQGGYEQYF
TRBV11-3	TRBD2	CASSLAGTSGGTDTQYF
TRBV5-1	-	CASSLRERYEQYF
TRBV11-2	-	CASSLTEQFSGNTIYF
TRBV7-2	-	CASSLNSGDTQYF
TRBV27	-	CASSFYASTDTQYF
TRBV25-1	TRBD2	CATRPTSGSGNEQYF
TRBV7-8	TRBD1	CASSSMGTGSGYGYTF
TRBV19	TRBD1	CASSTGDRSWTDTQYF
TRBV12-2	-	CASRRVARLSYEQYF
TRBV19	-	CASSIGGLSLTSLNEQYF
TRBV6-1	TRBD2	CASSLAVTDTQYF
TRBV13	-	CASSFGGQQMNQPQHF
TRBV9	-	CASSVEASNQPQHF
TRBV9	TRBD1	CASSVGGGAVGNTIYF
TRBV2	TRBD1	CASTGTGNQPQHF
TRBV5-1	-	CASSSGAQHPEQFF
TRBV9	-	CASSSGGNEKLFF
TRBV11-2	-	CASSFAREAFF
TRBV7-9	TRBD2	CASRTTGTSGIGGEQYF
TRBV9	-	CASSVGSARQETQYF
TRBV29-1	-	CSVAFFSSTDTQYF
TRBV7-2	-	CASSRGGGVQPQHF
TRBV11-3	TRBD1	CASSPTQGTDTQYF
TRBV11-2	TRBD2	CASSLGAGYTGELFF
TRBV28	TRBD2	CASSFDLTSGRPNTGELFF
TRBV5-5	-	CASSFGQGKAFF
TRBV7-2	-	CASSFPALELFF
TRBV5-5	-	CASSDPGRNQPQHF
TRBV2	TRBD1	CASSEAAGGWKPQHF